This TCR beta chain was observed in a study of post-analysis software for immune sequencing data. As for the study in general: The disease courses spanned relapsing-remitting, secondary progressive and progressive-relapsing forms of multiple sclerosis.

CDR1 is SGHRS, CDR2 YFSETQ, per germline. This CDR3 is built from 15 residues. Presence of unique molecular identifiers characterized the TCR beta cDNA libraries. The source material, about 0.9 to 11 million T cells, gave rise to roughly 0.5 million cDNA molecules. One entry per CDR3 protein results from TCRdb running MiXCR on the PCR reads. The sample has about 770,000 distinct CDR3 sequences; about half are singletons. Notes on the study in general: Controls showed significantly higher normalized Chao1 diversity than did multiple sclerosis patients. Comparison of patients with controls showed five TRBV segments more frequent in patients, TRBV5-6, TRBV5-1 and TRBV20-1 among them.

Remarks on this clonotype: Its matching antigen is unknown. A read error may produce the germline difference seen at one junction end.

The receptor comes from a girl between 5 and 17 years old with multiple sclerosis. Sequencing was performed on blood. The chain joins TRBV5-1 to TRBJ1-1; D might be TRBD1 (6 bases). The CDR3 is CASSLVLQGNTEAFF. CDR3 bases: TGCGCCAGCAGTTTGGTATTACAGGGGAACACTGAAGCTTTCTTT.